The sequence of this T cell receptor (beta chain) was determined in a study of blood T cell repertoires in COVID-19. Across the study: Specimens from acute and convalescent COVID-19 originated in the United States, Italy and Spain. Nucleic acid was either cDNA or gDNA, and it came from T cells, B-cell-depleted T cells, or PBMCs.

The CDR3 is 15 residues long. V was cut by 1 base and J by 4 bases, with 13 bases left in between. Per the germline V gene, CDR1 is SGHDN and CDR2 is FVKESK. In the original analysis: Quantification of nucleated cells was approximated via reference gene primer amplification. Generated by immunoSEQ multiplex PCR, the TCRdb table keeps only in-frame clones and is missing some. That table furnishes V, J and clone size, whereas the DNA furnished D and trimming. Among 60,000 or so clones, approximately 90% were seen once, and the ten largest hold around 1.5%. The sequence was obtained from a human donor in a cohort sampled during active COVID-19. The genes are TRBV14 and TRBJ2-5; tentative D call: TRBD2 (6 bases). Sequencing was carried out using peripheral blood. Written as DNA, the CDR3 is TGTGCCAGCAGCCAAGGAGGGGCGGGGTTAGAGACCCAGTACTTC. Its protein product is CASSQGGAGLETQYF.